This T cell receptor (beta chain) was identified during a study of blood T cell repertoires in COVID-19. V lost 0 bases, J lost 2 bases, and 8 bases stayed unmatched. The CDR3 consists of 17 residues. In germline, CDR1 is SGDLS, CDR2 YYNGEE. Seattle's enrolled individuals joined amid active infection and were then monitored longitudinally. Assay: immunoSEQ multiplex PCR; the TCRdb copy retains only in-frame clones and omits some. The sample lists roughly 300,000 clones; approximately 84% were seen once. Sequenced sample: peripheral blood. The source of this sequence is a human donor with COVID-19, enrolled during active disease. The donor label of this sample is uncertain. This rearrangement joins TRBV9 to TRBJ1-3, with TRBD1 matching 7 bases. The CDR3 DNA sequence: TGTGCCAGCAGCGTAGCTGGGCAGGGGGTAGCTGGAAACACCATATATTTT. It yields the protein CASSVAGQGVAGNTIYF.